The 18 T cell receptor beta chains given below trace back to one sample, sequenced in a study of T cell responses to AZD1222 COVID-19 vaccine. Some clones are missing from TCRdb's copy, which holds only in-frame ones; the method was immunoSEQ multiplex PCR. The sample yields 120,000 or so clones, 92% seen once. The sample in question was peripheral blood, obtained on day 0 of AZD1222 vaccination. All receptors come from an adult in good health.

The chain uses TRBV5-1 and TRBJ2-1; TRBD2 is a possible D gene (6 bases). The V gene lost 3 bases and the J gene lost 2 bases, with 21 bases spanning the gap. The germline V gene has CDR1 SGHRS and CDR2 YFSETQ. The CDR3 is 18 residues long. The CDR3: CASSSIPSGAGPYNEQFF. The CDR3 DNA reads as TGCGCCAGCAGCTCCATTCCATCGGGAGCGGGTCCCTACAATGAGCAGTTCTTC.

This clone showed up just a few times. The J gene is TRBJ1-5, the V gene TRBV19, with D perhaps TRBD1 (5 bases). Germline V CDR1 and CDR2: LNHDA, SQIVND (reference sequence). V lost 5 bases and J lost 4, with 21 bases in between. CDR3 size: 17 residues. The CDR3 sequence: CASSPLLTVRGNQPQHF. In nucleotides, the CDR3 is TGTGCCAGTAGTCCCCTCCTGACAGTGCGGGGGAATCAGCCCCAGCATTTT.

The genes are TRBV21-1 and TRBJ2-6; TRBD1 reflects the table's D call only, with no check against the DNA. TRBV21-1 is deemed a pseudogene. CDR3 length: 19 amino acids. The CDR3 region has the DNA TGTGCCAGCAGCAACGGAATGACAGGGGGCGCGAACGGGGCCAACGTCCTGACTTTC. This translates into CASSNGMTGGANGANVLTF.

This rearrangement joins TRBV9 to TRBJ1-2, with TRBD1 identical over 11 bases. This CDR3 spans 15 amino acids. Germline CDR1 SGDLS, CDR2 YYNGEE. The J segment lost 3 bases and the V segment lost 3 bases, leaving 4 bases of the junction unmatched. The CDR3 region is CASSDGTGGDYGYTF. CDR3 coding DNA: TGTGCCAGCAGCGATGGGACAGGGGGGGACTATGGCTACACCTTC.

CDR3 nucleotides: TGTGCCAGCAGTGTTGGCCCAGGGGCTTCTAACTATGGCTACACCTTC. This gives the protein CASSVGPGASNYGYTF. This chain links TRBV6-4 with TRBJ1-2; maybe TRBD1 (6 bases). Trimming cost V 4 bases and J 0 bases, with 15 bases left between them. Germline CDR1 is MRHNA and CDR2 is SNTAGT. The CDR3 is 16 amino acids.

This chain uses TRBV30 with TRBJ2-7, with D unresolved. CDR3 length: 12 amino acids. Trimming shortened V by 1 base and J by 4 bases, and 8 bases separated the two germline ends. Germline-derived CDR1 and CDR2 are GTSNPN and SVGIG (reference sequence). The CDR3 protein is CAWSAVGYEQYF. In nucleotides, the CDR3 is TGTGCCTGGAGTGCGGTAGGGTACGAGCAGTACTTC. The variable domain in full, completed from reference TRBV30 and TRBJ2-7, reads SQTIHQWPATLVQPVGSPLSLECTVEGTSNPNLYWYRQAAGRGLQLLFYSVGIGQISSEVPQNLSASRPQDRQFILSSKKLLLSDSGFYLCAWSAVGYEQYFGPGTRLTVT.

The chain combines TRBV7-3 with TRBJ1-3; the D is unclear. Germline lookup yields CDR1 SGHTA and CDR2 FQGTGA. With 1 base removed from V and 0 bases from J, the gap between germline ends came to 10 bases. The CDR3 has 16 amino acids. The CDR3 sequence is CASSLSKGPSGNTIYF. Here the CDR3 DNA reads TGTGCCAGCAGCTTAAGCAAAGGGCCCTCTGGAAACACCATATATTTT.

The V call is TRBV6-5, the J call TRBJ2-7; D gene unclear. The CDR3 runs 14 residues. Germline V gene lookup returns CDR1 MNHEY and CDR2 SVGAGI. Trimming took 7 bases from V and 0 from J, leaving 13 bases between them. The CDR3 DNA reads TGTGCCAGCAAGTGGCGGATAACCTCCTACGAGCAGTACTTC. Protein: CASKWRITSYEQYF.

The chain carries TRBV2 and TRBJ2-7; weak D call: TRBD2 (6 bases). Looked up from germline, CDR1 is SNHLY and CDR2 is FYNNEI. The CDR3 runs to 17 residues. Trimming cost V 3 bases and J 4 bases, with 22 bases left between them. The CDR3 reads CASSDPSRAGMGYEQYF. CDR3 bases: TGTGCCAGCAGTGATCCCAGTAGGGCGGGAATGGGATACGAGCAGTACTTC.

The J gene is TRBJ2-5, the V gene TRBV18; 8 bases match TRBD1. The junction had 10 bases not matched to a gene; V was cut back by 2 bases and J by 5 bases. Germline values: CDR1 KGHSH, CDR2 LQKENI. This CDR3 has 16 residues. In nucleotides, the CDR3 is TGTGCCAGCTCACCAACCGGGACAGGATACGAGGAGACCCAGTACTTC. Its protein is CASSPTGTGYEETQYF.

V usage is TRBV5-1 and J usage is TRBJ1-4, with 7 bases identical to TRBD1. Germline V gives CDR1 SGHRS, CDR2 YFSETQ. V dropped 3 bases and J dropped 7; count of bases not matched to a gene: 9. The CDR3 length is 15 residues. The CDR3 here is CASSWGAGGVEKLFF. CDR3 DNA sequence: TGCGCCAGCAGCTGGGGCGCAGGGGGAGTTGAAAAACTGTTTTTT.

CDR3 residues: CAWTRQGSKGNTIYF. For the CDR3, the DNA is TGTGCCTGGACACGACAGGGTTCGAAGGGAAACACCATATATTTT. The genes are TRBV30 and TRBJ1-3; 7 bases agree with TRBD1. V trimming: 4 bases; J trimming: 4 bases; junction bases outside the gene matches: 10. The germline gives CDR1 GTSNPN, CDR2 SVGIG (reference sequence). The CDR3 runs 15 residues.

This clone appeared a few times. CDR3 bases: TGCAGCGTCATGACAGGGTCCCTGTTCGCTTTCTTT. Its protein product is CSVMTGSLFAFF. This sequence joins TRBV29-1 and TRBJ1-1; 7 bases map to TRBD1. J lost 11 bases, V lost 6 bases, and 12 bases had no gene match. Germline CDR1 and CDR2: SQVTM and ANQGSEA. The CDR3 is 12 residues long.

CDR3 in DNA: TGTGCCAGCAGTTACTTCCAGGATAGCAATCAGCCCCAGCATTTT. Translated: CASSYFQDSNQPQHF. This chain uses TRBV6-6 with TRBJ1-5; no definite D call. Between the trimmed V and J ends, which lost 1 base and 0 bases, there was a span of 7 bases. The CDR3 loop spans 15 amino acids. CDR1 is MNHNY and CDR2 is SVGAGI in the germline V gene (reference sequence).

The chain recombines TRBV6-5 with TRBJ2-1, with D possibly TRBD1 on 6 matching bases. Germline V gene data show CDR1 as MNHEY and CDR2 as SVGAGI. This CDR3 comprises 16 residues. The V and J ends lost 4 bases and 8 bases respectively, with 21 bases between them. The CDR3 protein is CASSSLGAARPHEQFF. The CDR3 nucleotides are TGTGCCAGCAGTTCATTGGGGGCCGCTCGGCCTCATGAGCAGTTCTTC.

J is TRBJ2-7 and V is TRBV7-6; TRBD1 aligns across 11 bases. This CDR3 comprises 16 residues. Germline V CDR1 and CDR2: SGHVS, FNYEAQ. The junction had 6 bases not matched to a gene; V was cut back by 2 bases and J by 3 bases. As DNA, the CDR3 is TGTGCCAGCAGCTTAACTACTGGGACAGGGGGCTACGAGCAGTACTTC. Protein product: CASSLTTGTGGYEQYF. The full variable domain, with the rest looked up from reference TRBV7-6 and TRBJ2-7, is GAGVSQSPRYKVTKRGQDVALRCDPISGHVSLYWYRQALGQGPEFLTYFNYEAQQDKSGLPNDRFSAERPEGSISTLTIQRTEQRDSAMYRCASSLTTGTGGYEQYFGPGTRLTVT.

The V call is TRBV18, the J call TRBJ1-3; TRBD1 matches 7 bases. V shed 3 bases, J shed 3 bases, and the junction held 11 bases outside the gene matches. Germline-derived CDR1 and CDR2 are KGHSH and LQKENI. The CDR3 runs 17 residues. The DNA of the CDR3 is TGTGCCAGCTCACCTGTAACAGGGGAGAGAAGTGGAAACACCATATATTTT. Encoded protein: CASSPVTGERSGNTIYF.

The V and J genes are TRBV10-3 and TRBJ2-1; tentatively, D is TRBD2 (6 bases). The CDR3 has 14 residues. Trimming pared 3 bases from V and 6 bases from J, leaving 12 bases between. CDR1 ENHRY and CDR2 SYGVKD come from the germline V gene. CDR3 in DNA: TGTGCCATCAGTGACCACGGGAGCGGCAATGAGCAGTTCTTC. This sequence encodes CAISDHGSGNEQFF.